This TCR beta chain was retrieved from a study of T cells expressing NK-cell markers. Study summary: Sequenced donors, eight in total, included seven who were HCMV-seropositive and one who was seronegative. Study-level points and caveats: CD8+ T cells in 5 to 7 donors included dominant NKG2C+ clonotypes at roughly 1.0-8%. A few donors showed these clonotypes also leading the CD3+CD56-NKG2C+ fraction.

TCR beta cDNA was generated via 5'RACE template switching incorporating UMIs. TCRdb reanalyzed the 5' RACE reads, giving one entry per CDR3 protein sequence and no DNA. The listing records some 390,000 distinct CDR3 sequences. The CDR3 has 15 residues. Germline CDR1 is DFQATT and CDR2 is SNEGSKA (reference sequence). Notes on this clonotype: Its target is not known.

The gene calls are TRBV20-1 and TRBJ2-3; the TCRdb call, TRBD1, lacks DNA for checking. Input material: blood T cells: a sorted CD56 or NKG2C T cell subset, CD4+ or CD8+ T cells, or bulk PBMC T cells (not recorded which). The sequence was collected from a woman between 45 and 65 years old in good health. CDR3 sequence reads: CSARSPGGWTDTQYF.